What follows are 18 T cell receptor beta chains derived from one specimen sequenced in a study of blood T cells in healthy people across ages (dated by TCRdb to the mid-2010s). The library was generated by 5' RACE. Sequencing instrument: Illumina HiSeq 2500. A second roughly 6 to 11 cycle PCR used a sample-barcoded 5' primer and a J-beta primer mix. The public reads were quality trimmed at Q25 with fastp and then assembled into clones with MiXCR by TCRdb, keeping productive beta chains. Here each entry gathers all rows of one CDR3 protein and keeps the most common genes and DNA. Present in this sample are about a million distinct CDR3 sequences, around two fifths of which were seen just once. The ten largest clones add up to roughly 14% of the sample. Sequencing was done on a sample of blood. These receptor sequences come from a man aged 18 to 29 in good health.

This chain links TRBV6-2 or TRBV6-3 with TRBJ2-5; D is unclear. The better agreement between TRBJ2-7 and the DNA end casts doubt on the J call. The germline CDR1 and CDR2 sequences are MNHEY and SVGEGT. The CDR3 is 11 residues long. This CDR3 reads CASSFEREQYF. The DNA of the CDR3 is TGTGCCAGCAGTTTTGAGCGCGAGCAGTACTTC.

The chain couples TRBV6-5 to TRBJ2-1; maybe TRBD2 (6 bases). TRBJ2-7 matches the DNA end more closely, so the J call is doubtful. The germline V gene has CDR1 MNHEY and CDR2 SVGAGI. The CDR3 spans 16 residues. The CDR3 bases are TGTGCCAGCAGTTACGGAGGGGCAGGGAGCTACAATGAGCAGTACTTC. Translated, it gives CASSYGGAGSYNEQYF.

This clonotype came up a few times. This rearrangement joins TRBV4-2 to TRBJ2-5; 11 nucleotides align to TRBD1. Germline V gives CDR1 LGHNA, CDR2 YNFKEQ. CDR3 size: 14 residues. V dropped 2 bases and J dropped 11; count of bases not matched to a gene: 7. The CDR3 DNA reads TGTGCCAGCAGCCAAATTCCGGGACAGGGGGAGCAGTACTTC. It yields the protein CASSQIPGQGEQYF.

The chain employs TRBV13 and TRBJ2-5, with D hard to call. Trimming stripped 3 bases from V and 2 bases from J, with 10 bases between. The germline CDR1 and CDR2 sequences are PRHDT and FYEKMQ (reference sequence). The CDR3 length is 14 residues. The CDR3 nucleotides are TGTGCCAGCAGCTTTAGGACGGCTCAAGAGACCCAGTACTTC. Residues: CASSFRTAQETQYF.

This clonotype was detected a few times. The chain's CDR3 is CASSQGLAGTNEQFF. CDR3 coding DNA: TGCGCCAGCAGCCAAGGGCTAGCGGGGACAAATGAGCAGTTCTTC. This chain connects TRBV4-3 to TRBJ2-1, with 9 bases identical to TRBD2. The CDR3 runs to 15 residues. V trimming: 1 base; J trimming: 7 bases; junction bases outside the gene matches: 5. The V gene's germline CDR1 is LGHNA and CDR2 YSLEER.

The count of this clonotype is one. This sequence joins TRBV10-3 and TRBJ2-1; TRBD1 matches 9 bases. The end of the DNA is better explained by TRBJ2-7, so the J call may be wrong. Germline lookup yields CDR1 ENHRY and CDR2 SYGVKD. The CDR3 totals 14 residues. The CDR3 here is CAISGTGSYNEQYF. CDR3 coding DNA: TGTGCCATCAGCGGGACAGGGTCCTACAATGAGCAGTACTTC.

In this sample, this clonotype turned up a few times. The chain carries TRBV6-6 and TRBJ2-4, with TRBD2 matching over 7 bases. The junction had 6 bases not matched to a gene; V was cut back by 5 bases and J by 5 bases. The germline V gene encodes CDR1 MNHNY and CDR2 SVGAGI (reference sequence). CDR3 length: 14 amino acids. CDR3 protein: CASSTAGVENIQYF. The CDR3 coding sequence is TGTGCCAGCAGTACCGCGGGGGTGGAAAACATTCAGTACTTC.

This clonotype was observed a few times. The rearrangement links TRBV9 to TRBJ1-1; TRBD1 aligns across 7 bases. Germline CDR1 reads SGDLS; CDR2 reads YYNGEE. The CDR3 is made up of 15 amino acids. The V gene end was trimmed by 3 bases and the J gene end by 2 bases; junction bases not matched to a gene: 7. CDR3 in amino acids: CASSEGGTENTEAFF. The CDR3 DNA reads TGTGCCAGCAGCGAAGGGGGGACAGAAAACACTGAAGCTTTCTTT. Full variable domain (outside the CDR3, taken from reference TRBV9 and TRBJ1-1): DSGVTQTPKHLITATGQRVTLRCSPRSGDLSVYWYQQSLDQGLQFLIQYYNGEERAKGNILERFSAQQFPDLHSELNLSSLELGDSALYFCASSEGGTENTEAFFGQGTRLTVV.

V is TRBV20-1 and J is TRBJ2-1; TRBD2 agrees at 11 bases. The CDR3 is made up of 16 amino acids. With 3 bases clipped from V and 2 bases from J, the junction kept 6 bases outside the gene matches. The V gene's germline CDR1 is DFQATT and CDR2 SNEGSKA (reference sequence). CDR3 region: CSARRASGGPYNEQFF. The CDR3, as DNA: TGCAGTGCTAGGAGGGCTAGCGGGGGGCCCTACAATGAGCAGTTCTTC.

The CDR3 sequence is CASSLDRIFGGYGYTF. The CDR3 region has the DNA TGTGCCAGCAGCCTGGACAGGATCTTTGGGGGCTATGGCTACACCTTC. The gene calls are TRBV7-2 and TRBJ1-2, with TRBD1 matching over 7 bases. Trimming removed 5 bases from V and 4 bases from J; junction bases left unmatched: 13. The V gene's germline CDR1 is SGHTA and CDR2 FQGNSA. The CDR3 loop spans 16 amino acids.

The chain couples TRBV2 to TRBJ1-2; 8 bases agree with TRBD1. The CDR3 contains 13 residues. CDR1 and CDR2 from the germline V gene are SNHLY and FYNNEI. The trim removed 11 bases at V and 5 bases at J, leaving 10 bases unmatched. The CDR3 reads CACTPDREYGYTF. DNA of the CDR3: TGTGCCTGCACTCCGGACAGGGAGTATGGCTACACCTTC.

The rearrangement uses TRBV20-1 and TRBJ2-1; D is possibly TRBD1 or TRBD2 (5 bases each). V lost 4 bases to trimming and J lost 4 bases, with 17 bases between them. The CDR3 extends over 15 amino acids. The V gene's germline CDR1 is DFQATT and CDR2 SNEGSKA (reference sequence). CDR3 in DNA: TGCAGTGCTAAAAGGGTAGGGGAGATATACAATGAGCAGTTCTTC. Its protein product is CSAKRVGEIYNEQFF.

The chain carries TRBV7-2 and TRBJ1-5; D is undetermined. Germline CDR1 reads SGHTA; CDR2 reads FQGNSA. The CDR3 is made up of 16 amino acids. V lost 2 bases to trimming and J lost 5 bases, with 16 bases between them. The CDR3 loop reads CASSLIGQEKDQPQHF. The CDR3 nucleotides are TGTGCCAGCAGCTTAATTGGGCAGGAGAAGGATCAGCCCCAGCATTTT.

In this sample, this clonotype turned up a few times. The chain carries TRBV7-6 and TRBJ2-3; 10 nucleotides match TRBD2. The CDR3 is made up of 17 amino acids. CDR1 is SGHVS, CDR2 FNYEAQ, per germline. Losses at the gene ends were 1 base for V and 0 bases for J; bases not matched to a gene: 4. CDR3 sequence: CASSLELAGLSTDTQYF. CDR3 nucleotide sequence: TGTGCCAGCAGCTTAGAACTAGCGGGGCTTAGCACAGATACGCAGTATTTT.

Comment on this clonotype: An end of the junction does not agree with germline; a read error may underlie this. The V call is TRBV7-2, the J call TRBJ1-2; D gene uncertain. Looked up from germline, CDR1 is SGHTA and CDR2 is FQGNSA. The CDR3 runs 13 residues. The CDR3 is CASNLEGLYGYTF. The CDR3 DNA follows: TGTGCCAGCAACTTAGAGGGCCTCTATGGCTACACCTTC.

This clonotype was observed a handful of times. The rearrangement uses TRBV29-1 and TRBJ2-1; D is perhaps TRBD1 or TRBD2 (5 bases each). CDR1 SQVTM and CDR2 ANQGSEA come from the germline V gene. This CDR3 has 12 residues. V was cut by 7 bases and J by 3 bases, with 10 bases left in between. The chain's CDR3 is CSGDGVYNEQFF. The CDR3 nucleotides read TGCAGCGGGGACGGCGTCTACAATGAGCAGTTCTTC.

In regard to this clonotype: This CDR3 fails to terminate in the conserved phenylalanine or tryptophan, so it likely reflects a read error. Because the CDR3's place on the DNA is in doubt, the DNA is left out and the CDR3 is given as listed by TCRdb. The chain uses TRBV4-3 and TRBJ2-7; the table's D gene call, TRBD1, was not cross checked with the DNA. The CDR3 is 15 residues long, ends included. CDR1 and CDR2 from the germline V gene are LGHNA and YSLEER. The CDR3 sequence is CASSQGQGAPTSSTS.

This clonotype occurred a few times. The J gene is TRBJ2-6, the V gene TRBV5-1; D uncertain. With 1 base removed from V and 0 bases from J, the gap between germline ends came to 5 bases. CDR1 SGHRS and CDR2 YFSETQ come from the germline V gene. The CDR3 contains 15 residues. The CDR3 reads CASSLNPSGANVLTF. CDR3 sequence (DNA): TGCGCCAGCAGCTTGAATCCCTCTGGGGCCAACGTCCTGACTTTC. Based on the CDR3 plus reference TRBV5-1 and TRBJ2-6, the full variable domain is KAGVTQTPRYLIKTRGQQVTLSCSPISGHRSVSWYQQTPGQGLQFLFEYFSETQRNKGNFPGRFSGRQFSNSRSEMNVSTLELGDSALYLCASSLNPSGANVLTFGAGSRLTVL.